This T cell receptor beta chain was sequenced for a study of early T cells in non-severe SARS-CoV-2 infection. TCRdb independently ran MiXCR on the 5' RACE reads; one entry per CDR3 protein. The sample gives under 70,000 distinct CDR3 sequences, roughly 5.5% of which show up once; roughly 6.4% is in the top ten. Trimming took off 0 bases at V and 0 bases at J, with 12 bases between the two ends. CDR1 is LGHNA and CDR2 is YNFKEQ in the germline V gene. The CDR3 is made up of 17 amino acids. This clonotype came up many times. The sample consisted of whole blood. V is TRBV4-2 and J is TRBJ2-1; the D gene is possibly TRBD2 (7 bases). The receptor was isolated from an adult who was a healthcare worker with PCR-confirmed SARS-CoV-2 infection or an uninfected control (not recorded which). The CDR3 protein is CASSQEGGRSSYNEQFF. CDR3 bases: TGTGCCAGCAGCCAAGAGGGGGGGCGGAGCTCCTACAATGAGCAGTTCTTC.